This T cell receptor (beta chain) was identified in a study of blood T cell repertoires in COVID-19. Germline CDR1 is SGHVS and CDR2 is FNYEAQ. The CDR3 totals 17 residues. Trimming stripped 0 bases from V and 3 bases from J, with 17 bases between. This clone has more than one count but fewer than ten. Source study methods: For nucleated cells, counts were estimated from reference gene primer amplification. The repertoire was sequenced with immunoSEQ multiplex PCR; TCRdb's copy has only in-frame clones and lacks some. V, J and clone size are those of that table, while D and trimming were read from the DNA. Altogether some 64,000 clones are present, just under 75% being singletons, with the ten largest covering about 5%.

The chain employs TRBV7-6 and TRBJ1-2; no firm D call. The sequenced material came from peripheral blood. This clonotype was sampled from a woman aged 70-85 years with COVID-19, enrolled during active disease. CDR3 DNA: TGTGCCAGCAGCTTAGCGCTTGGCGGCCCGTGGGACTATGGCTACACCTTC. As protein: CASSLALGGPWDYGYTF. The complete variable domain, with remaining parts taken from reference TRBV7-6 and TRBJ1-2, reads GAGVSQSPRYKVTKRGQDVALRCDPISGHVSLYWYRQALGQGPEFLTYFNYEAQQDKSGLPNDRFSAERPEGSISTLTIQRTEQRDSAMYRCASSLALGGPWDYGYTFGSGTRLTVV.